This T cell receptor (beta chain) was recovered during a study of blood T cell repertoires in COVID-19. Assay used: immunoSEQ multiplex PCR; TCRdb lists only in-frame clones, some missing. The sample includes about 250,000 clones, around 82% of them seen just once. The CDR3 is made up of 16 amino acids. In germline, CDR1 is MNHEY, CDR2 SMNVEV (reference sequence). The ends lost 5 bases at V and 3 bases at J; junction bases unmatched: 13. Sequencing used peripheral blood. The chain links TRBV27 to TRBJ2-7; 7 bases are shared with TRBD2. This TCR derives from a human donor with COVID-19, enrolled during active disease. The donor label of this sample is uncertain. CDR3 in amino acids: CASSPPRGRGGYEQYF. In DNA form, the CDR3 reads TGTGCCAGCAGTCCCCCCCGGGGGAGGGGAGGCTACGAGCAGTACTTC.